This TCR beta chain was sequenced during a study of CD8 T cells in Susac syndrome. Turning to the study itself: Patients with Susac syndrome who were sequenced included five or six with active disease and fewer than ten in remission. Points from the study as a whole: Clonal expansion was not observed in the Susac syndrome CD4+ T cell repertoires.

Random hexamers primed reverse transcription of about 0.45 to 1 ug RNA. A multiplex approach, immunoSEQ multiplex PCR, amplified TCR beta CDR3 across 54 Vbeta and 13 Jbeta. TCRdb passed the immunoSEQ multiplex PCR reads through MiXCR, listing each CDR3 protein once. The repertoire holds 150,000 to 200,000 distinct CDR3 sequences, with around 94% as singletons. With 8 bases removed from V and 5 bases from J, the gap between germline ends came to 18 bases. In germline, CDR1 is LNHNV, CDR2 YYDKDF (reference sequence). The CDR3 has 14 residues. Comments on this clonotype: Its antigen is as yet unknown.

The study sequenced TCR beta in blood CD8+ and CD4+ T cells. This clonotype was obtained from a human donor with Susac syndrome. V and J are TRBV15 and TRBJ2-5; D assignment may be TRBD1 or TRBD2 (5 bases each). The sample consisted of CD4+ T cells from PBMCs. This CDR3 reads CATLAPGPGETQYF. Here the CDR3 DNA reads TGTGCCACCTTGGCACCGGGACCTGGGGAGACCCAGTACTTC.